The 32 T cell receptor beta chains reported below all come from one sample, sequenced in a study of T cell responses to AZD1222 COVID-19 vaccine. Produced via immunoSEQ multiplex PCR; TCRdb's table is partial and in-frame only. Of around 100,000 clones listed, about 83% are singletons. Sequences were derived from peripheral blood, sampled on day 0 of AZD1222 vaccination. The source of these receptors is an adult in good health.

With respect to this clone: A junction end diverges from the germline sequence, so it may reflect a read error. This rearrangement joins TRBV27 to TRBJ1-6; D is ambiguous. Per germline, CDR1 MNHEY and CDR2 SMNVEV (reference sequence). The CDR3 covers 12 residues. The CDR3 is CASSPIVGSLWF. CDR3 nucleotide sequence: TGTGCCAGCAGCCCCATTGTCGGATCCTTATGGTTT.

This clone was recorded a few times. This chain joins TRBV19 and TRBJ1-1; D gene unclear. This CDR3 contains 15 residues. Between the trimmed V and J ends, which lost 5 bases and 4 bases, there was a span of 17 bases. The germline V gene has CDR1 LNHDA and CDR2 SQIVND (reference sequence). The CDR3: CASSPSEKGGTEAFF. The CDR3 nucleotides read TGTGCCAGTAGTCCCTCTGAAAAGGGCGGCACTGAAGCTTTCTTT. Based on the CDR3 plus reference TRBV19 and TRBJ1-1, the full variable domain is DGGITQSPKYLFRKEGQNVTLSCEQNLNHDAMYWYRQDPGQGLRLIYYSQIVNDFQKGDIAEGYSVSREKKESFPLTVTSAQKNPTAFYLCASSPSEKGGTEAFFGQGTRLTVV.

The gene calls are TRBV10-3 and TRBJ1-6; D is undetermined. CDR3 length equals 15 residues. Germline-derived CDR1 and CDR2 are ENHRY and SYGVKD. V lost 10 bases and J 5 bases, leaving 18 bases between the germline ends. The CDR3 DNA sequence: TGTGCCACCTCTGCCTCGCTGGTGGATAATTCACCCCTCCACTTT. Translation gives CATSASLVDNSPLHF.

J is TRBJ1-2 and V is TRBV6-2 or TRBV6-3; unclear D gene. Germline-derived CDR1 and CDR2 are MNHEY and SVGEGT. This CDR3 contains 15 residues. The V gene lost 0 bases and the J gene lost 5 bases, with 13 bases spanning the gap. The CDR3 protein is CASSYSREGIYGYTF. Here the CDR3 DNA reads TGTGCCAGCAGTTACTCGCGGGAGGGAATTTATGGCTACACCTTC.

The CDR3 loop is CASSLGPGGESYEQYF. The CDR3 nucleotides read TGTGCCAGCAGCTTAGGACCGGGGGGGGAATCCTACGAGCAGTACTTC. The chain links TRBV7-2 to TRBJ2-7; 8 bases fit TRBD2. Germline V lookup: CDR1 SGHTA, CDR2 FQGNSA. The CDR3 is 16 residues long. V dropped 1 base and J dropped 1; count of bases not matched to a gene: 6. The complete variable domain, with remaining parts taken from reference TRBV7-2 and TRBJ2-7, reads GAGVSQSPSNKVTEKGKDVELRCDPISGHTALYWYRQSLGQGLEFLIYFQGNSAPDKSGLPSDRFSAERTGGSVSTLTIQRTQQEDSAVYLCASSLGPGGESYEQYFGPGTRLTVT.

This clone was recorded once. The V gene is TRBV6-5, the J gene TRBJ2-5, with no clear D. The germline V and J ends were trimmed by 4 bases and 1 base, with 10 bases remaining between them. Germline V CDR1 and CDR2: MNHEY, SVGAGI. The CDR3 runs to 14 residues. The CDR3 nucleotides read TGTGCCAGCAGTTCAACAGACATCCAAGAGACCCAGTACTTC. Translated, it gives CASSSTDIQETQYF.

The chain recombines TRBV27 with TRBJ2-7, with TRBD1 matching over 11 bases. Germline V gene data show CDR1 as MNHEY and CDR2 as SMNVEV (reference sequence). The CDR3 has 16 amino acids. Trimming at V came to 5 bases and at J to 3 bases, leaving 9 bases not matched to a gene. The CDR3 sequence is CASSRQTGTGGYEQYF. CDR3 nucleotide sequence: TGTGCCAGCAGTCGCCAAACCGGGACAGGGGGCTACGAGCAGTACTTC.

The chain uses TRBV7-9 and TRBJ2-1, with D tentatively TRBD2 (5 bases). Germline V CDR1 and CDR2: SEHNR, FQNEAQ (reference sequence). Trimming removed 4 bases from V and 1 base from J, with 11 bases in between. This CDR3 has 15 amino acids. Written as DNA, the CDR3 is TGTGCCAGCAGCTCGCCAAGCGGATCCTACAATGAGCAGTTCTTC. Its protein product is CASSSPSGSYNEQFF.

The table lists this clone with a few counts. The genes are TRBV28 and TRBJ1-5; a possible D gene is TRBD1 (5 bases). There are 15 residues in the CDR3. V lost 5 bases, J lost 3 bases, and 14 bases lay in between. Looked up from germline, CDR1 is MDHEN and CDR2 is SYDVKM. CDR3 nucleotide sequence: TGTGCCAGCAGTCGCTCACAGGCTTCCAATCAGCCCCAGCATTTT. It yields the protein CASSRSQASNQPQHF.

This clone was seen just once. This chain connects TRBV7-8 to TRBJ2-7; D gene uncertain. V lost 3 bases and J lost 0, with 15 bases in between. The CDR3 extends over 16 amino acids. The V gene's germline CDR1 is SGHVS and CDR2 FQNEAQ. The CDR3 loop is CASSLGPGRASYEQYF. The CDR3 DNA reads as TGTGCCAGCAGCTTGGGCCCGGGTCGGGCCTCCTACGAGCAGTACTTC.

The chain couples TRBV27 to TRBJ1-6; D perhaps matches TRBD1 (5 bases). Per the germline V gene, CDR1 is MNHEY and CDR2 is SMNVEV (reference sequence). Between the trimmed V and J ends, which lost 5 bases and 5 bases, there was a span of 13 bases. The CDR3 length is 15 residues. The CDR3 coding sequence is TGTGCCAGCAGTCTCGGGACCCGAGATAATTCACCCCTCCACTTT. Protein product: CASSLGTRDNSPLHF.

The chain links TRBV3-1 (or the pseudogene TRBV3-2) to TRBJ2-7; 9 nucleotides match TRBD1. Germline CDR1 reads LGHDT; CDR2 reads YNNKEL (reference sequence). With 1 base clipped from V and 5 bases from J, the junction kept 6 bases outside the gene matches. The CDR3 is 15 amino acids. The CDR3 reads CASSQAGQGIHEQYF. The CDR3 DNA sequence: TGTGCCAGCAGCCAAGCGGGACAGGGTATCCACGAGCAGTACTTC.

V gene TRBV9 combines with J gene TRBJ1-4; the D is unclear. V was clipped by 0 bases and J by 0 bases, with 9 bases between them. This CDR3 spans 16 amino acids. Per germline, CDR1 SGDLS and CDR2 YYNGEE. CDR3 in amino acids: CASSVEGSPTNEKLFF. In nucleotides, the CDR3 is TGTGCCAGCAGCGTAGAAGGTAGCCCAACTAATGAAAAACTGTTTTTT.

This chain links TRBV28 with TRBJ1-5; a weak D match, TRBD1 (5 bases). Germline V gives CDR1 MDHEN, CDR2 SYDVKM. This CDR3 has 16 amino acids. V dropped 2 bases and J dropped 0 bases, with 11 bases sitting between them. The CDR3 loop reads CASSLGGSHSNQPQHF. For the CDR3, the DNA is TGTGCCAGCAGTTTAGGGGGTTCCCATAGCAATCAGCCCCAGCATTTT.

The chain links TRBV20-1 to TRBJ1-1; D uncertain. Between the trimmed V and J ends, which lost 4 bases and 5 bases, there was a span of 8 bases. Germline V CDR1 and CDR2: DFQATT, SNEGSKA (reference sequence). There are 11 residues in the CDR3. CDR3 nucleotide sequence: TGCAGTGCTATTTCTTGGACTGAAGCTTTCTTT. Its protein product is CSAISWTEAFF.

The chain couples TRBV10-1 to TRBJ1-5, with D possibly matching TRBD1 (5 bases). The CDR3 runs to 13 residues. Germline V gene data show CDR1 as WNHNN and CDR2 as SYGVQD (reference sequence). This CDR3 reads CPQGDYSLQPQHF. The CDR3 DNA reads TGCCCTCAAGGGGACTACTCGCTCCAGCCCCAGCATTTT.

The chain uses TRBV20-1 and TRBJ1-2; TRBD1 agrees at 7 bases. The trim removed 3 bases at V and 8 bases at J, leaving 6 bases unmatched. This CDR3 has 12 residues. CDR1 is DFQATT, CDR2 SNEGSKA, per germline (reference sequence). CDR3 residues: CSASSGGGGYTF. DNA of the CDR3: TGCAGTGCTAGTTCAGGGGGGGGCGGCTACACCTTC.

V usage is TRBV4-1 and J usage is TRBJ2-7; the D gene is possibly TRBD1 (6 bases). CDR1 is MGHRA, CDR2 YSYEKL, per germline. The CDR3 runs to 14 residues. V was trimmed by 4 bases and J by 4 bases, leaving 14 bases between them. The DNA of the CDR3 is TGCGCCAGCAGCCCTACAAACGACAGGTACGAGCAGTACTTC. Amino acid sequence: CASSPTNDRYEQYF.

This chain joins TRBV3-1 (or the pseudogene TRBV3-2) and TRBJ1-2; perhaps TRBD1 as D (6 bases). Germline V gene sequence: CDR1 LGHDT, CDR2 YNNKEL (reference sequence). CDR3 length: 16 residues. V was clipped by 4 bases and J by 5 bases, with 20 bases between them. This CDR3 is CASSRPLMGGAYGYTF. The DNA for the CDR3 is TGTGCCAGCAGCCGCCCACTCATGGGGGGGGCGTATGGCTACACCTTC.

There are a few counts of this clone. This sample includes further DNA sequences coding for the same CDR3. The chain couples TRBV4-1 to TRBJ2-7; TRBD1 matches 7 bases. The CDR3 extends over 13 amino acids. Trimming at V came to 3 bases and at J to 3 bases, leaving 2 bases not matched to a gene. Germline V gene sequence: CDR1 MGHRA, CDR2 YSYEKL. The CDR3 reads CASSHDRDYEQYF. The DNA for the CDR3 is TGCGCCAGCAGCCACGACAGGGACTACGAGCAGTACTTC.

The CDR3 loop is CASSVWQGQGELFF. CDR3 DNA sequence: TGTGCCAGCAGTGTGTGGCAGGGCCAGGGGGAGCTGTTTTTT. The genes are TRBV2 and TRBJ2-2; D may be TRBD1 (5 bases). Germline V gene data show CDR1 as SNHLY and CDR2 as FYNNEI. The CDR3 consists of 14 residues. V was trimmed by 4 bases and J by 8 bases, leaving 14 bases between them.

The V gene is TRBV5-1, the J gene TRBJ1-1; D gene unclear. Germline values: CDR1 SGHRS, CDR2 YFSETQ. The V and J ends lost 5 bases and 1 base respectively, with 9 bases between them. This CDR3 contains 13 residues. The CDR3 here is CASSLQENTEAFF. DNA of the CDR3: TGCGCCAGCAGTCTTCAGGAGAACACTGAAGCTTTCTTT. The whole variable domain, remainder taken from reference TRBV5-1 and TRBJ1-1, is KAGVTQTPRYLIKTRGQQVTLSCSPISGHRSVSWYQQTPGQGLQFLFEYFSETQRNKGNFPGRFSGRQFSNSRSEMNVSTLELGDSALYLCASSLQENTEAFFGQGTRLTVV.

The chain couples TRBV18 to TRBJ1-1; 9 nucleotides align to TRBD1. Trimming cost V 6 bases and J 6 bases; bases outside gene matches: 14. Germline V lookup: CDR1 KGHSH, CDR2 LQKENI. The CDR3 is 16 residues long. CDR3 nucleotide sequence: TGTGCCAGCTCGCTTGCCACCGGGACAGGGAGCGCTGAAGCTTTCTTT. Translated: CASSLATGTGSAEAFF.

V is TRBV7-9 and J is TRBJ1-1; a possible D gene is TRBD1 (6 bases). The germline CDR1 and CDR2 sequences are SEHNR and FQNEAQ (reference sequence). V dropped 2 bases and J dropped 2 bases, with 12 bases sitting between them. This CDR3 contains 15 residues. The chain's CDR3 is CASSLTGGRNTEAFF. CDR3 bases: TGTGCCAGCAGCTTAACGGGGGGCCGCAACACTGAAGCTTTCTTT. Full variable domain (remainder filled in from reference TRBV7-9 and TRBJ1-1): DTGVSQNPRHKITKRGQNVTFRCDPISEHNRLYWYRQTLGQGPEFLTYFQNEAQLEKSRLLSDRFSAERPKGSFSTLEIQRTEQGDSAMYLCASSLTGGRNTEAFFGQGTRLTVV.

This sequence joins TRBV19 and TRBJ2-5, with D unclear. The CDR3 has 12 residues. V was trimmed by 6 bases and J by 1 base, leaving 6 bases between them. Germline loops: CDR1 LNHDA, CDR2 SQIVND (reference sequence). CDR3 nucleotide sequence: TGTGCCAGTAGGATGATCCAAGAGACCCAGTACTTC. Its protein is CASRMIQETQYF.

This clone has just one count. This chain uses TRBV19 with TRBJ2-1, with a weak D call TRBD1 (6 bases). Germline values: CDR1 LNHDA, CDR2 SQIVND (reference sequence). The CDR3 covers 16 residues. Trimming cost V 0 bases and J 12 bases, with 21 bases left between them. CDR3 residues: CASSIDFGYDRSGQFF. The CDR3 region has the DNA TGTGCCAGTAGTATAGATTTTGGGTACGACAGGAGTGGGCAGTTCTTC.

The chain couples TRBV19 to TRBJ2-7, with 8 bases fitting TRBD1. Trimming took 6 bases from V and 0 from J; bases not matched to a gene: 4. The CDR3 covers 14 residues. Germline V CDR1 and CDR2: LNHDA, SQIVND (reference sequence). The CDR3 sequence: CASRTTGASYEQYF. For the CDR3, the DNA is TGTGCCAGTAGAACGACAGGGGCCTCCTACGAGCAGTACTTC.

CDR3 DNA sequence: TGTGCCAGCAGTGCCAGGGGGGGATCTAATCGTATGGCCGGGGAGCTGTTTTTT. Translation: CASSARGGSNRMAGELFF. The chain employs TRBV2 and TRBJ2-2, with D perhaps being TRBD1 or TRBD2 (7 bases each). Trimming pared 4 bases from V and 6 bases from J, leaving 24 bases between. The CDR3 covers 18 residues. Germline CDR1 SNHLY, CDR2 FYNNEI. Based on the CDR3 plus reference TRBV2 and TRBJ2-2, the full variable domain is EPEVTQTPSHQVTQMGQEVILRCVPISNHLYFYWYRQILGQKVEFLVSFYNNEISEKSEIFDDQFSVERPDGSNFTLKIRSTKLEDSAMYFCASSARGGSNRMAGELFFGEGSRLTVL.

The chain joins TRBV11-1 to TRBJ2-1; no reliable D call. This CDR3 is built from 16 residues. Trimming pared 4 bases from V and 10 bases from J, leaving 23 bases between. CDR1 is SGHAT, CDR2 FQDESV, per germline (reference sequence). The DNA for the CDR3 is TGTGCCAGCAGCTCGCGAGTCCAAGGGATGGGTAGGGAGCAGTTCTTC. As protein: CASSSRVQGMGREQFF. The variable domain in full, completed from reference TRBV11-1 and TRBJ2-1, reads EAEVAQSPRYKITEKSQAVAFWCDPISGHATLYWYRQILGQGPELLVQFQDESVVDDSQLPKDRFSAERLKGVDSTLKIQPAELGDSAMYLCASSSRVQGMGREQFFGPGTRLTVL.

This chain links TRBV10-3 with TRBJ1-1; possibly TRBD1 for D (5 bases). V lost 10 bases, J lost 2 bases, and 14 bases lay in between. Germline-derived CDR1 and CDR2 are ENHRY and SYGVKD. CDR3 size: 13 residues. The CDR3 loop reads CASEGISNTEAFF. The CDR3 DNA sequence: TGTGCCAGTGAGGGGATCTCAAACACTGAAGCTTTCTTT.

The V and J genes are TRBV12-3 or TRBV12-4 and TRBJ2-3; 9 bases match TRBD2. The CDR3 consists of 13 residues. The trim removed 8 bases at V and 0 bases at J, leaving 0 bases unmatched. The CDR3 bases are TGTGCCAGCGGGACTAGCAGCACAGATACGCAGTATTTT. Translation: CASGTSSTDTQYF.

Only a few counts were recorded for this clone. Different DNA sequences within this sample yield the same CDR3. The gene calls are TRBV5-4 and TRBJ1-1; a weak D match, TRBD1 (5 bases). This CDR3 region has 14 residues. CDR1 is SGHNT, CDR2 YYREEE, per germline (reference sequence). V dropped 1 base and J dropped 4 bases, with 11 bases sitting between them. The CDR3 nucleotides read TGTGCCAGCAGCTTGTCAGGGTCGGGCACTGAAGCTTTCTTT. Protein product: CASSLSGSGTEAFF.